This entry lists 12 T cell receptor beta chains sequenced from one sample in a study of blood T cell repertoires in COVID-19. The protocol was immunoSEQ multiplex PCR, while the TCRdb copy is restricted to in-frame clones and leaves out a portion. The table includes around 57,000 clones, roughly 80% detected once. The source material was peripheral blood. These receptors were collected from a woman in her 70s with acute or convalescent COVID-19.

This clone has more than one count but fewer than ten. In nucleotides, the CDR3 is TGTGCCAGCACAGGACAGAAAAATGAAAAACTGTTTTTT. It encodes CASTGQKNEKLFF. The chain employs TRBV7-2 and TRBJ1-4; the D gene is possibly TRBD1 (6 bases). The ends were cut back, 7 bases at V and 5 bases at J, with 11 bases in the middle. The CDR3 loop spans 13 amino acids. The germline V gene encodes CDR1 SGHTA and CDR2 FQGNSA. Supplemented by reference TRBV7-2 and TRBJ1-4, the full variable domain reads GAGVSQSPSNKVTEKGKDVELRCDPISGHTALYWYRQSLGQGLEFLIYFQGNSAPDKSGLPSDRFSAERTGGSVSTLTIQRTQQEDSAVYLCASTGQKNEKLFFGSGTQLSVL.

The rearrangement uses TRBV4-1 and TRBJ2-7; D remains ambiguous. The CDR3 runs 17 residues. Germline lookup yields CDR1 MGHRA and CDR2 YSYEKL. V lost 0 bases, J lost 2 bases, and 17 bases lay in between. The CDR3 DNA is TGCGCCAGCAGCCAAGAAACTTTTGGCGCAGCGCCCTACGAGCAGTACTTC. It codes for CASSQETFGAAPYEQYF.

V and J are TRBV2 and TRBJ2-2, with TRBD1 matching 9 bases. The J segment lost 3 bases and the V segment lost 6 bases, leaving 2 bases of the junction unmatched. The CDR3 has 14 residues. Germline CDR1 reads SNHLY; CDR2 reads FYNNEI. As DNA, the CDR3 is TGTGCCAGCAGACGGACAGGGGACACCGGGGAGCTGTTTTTT. Residues: CASRRTGDTGELFF.

This clone has only a few counts. The rearrangement links TRBV5-6 to TRBJ2-2, with 8 bases aligning to TRBD1. J was trimmed by 6 bases and V by 3 bases; bases with no gene match: 7. This CDR3 contains 15 residues. Germline V gene lookup returns CDR1 SGHDT and CDR2 YYEEEE. CDR3 sequence: CASSSDRGGPGELFF. The CDR3 bases are TGTGCCAGCAGCTCAGACAGGGGAGGTCCCGGGGAGCTGTTTTTT. Filled out from reference TRBV5-6 and TRBJ2-2, the complete variable domain reads DAGVTQSPTHLIKTRGQQVTLRCSPKSGHDTVSWYQQALGQGPQFIFQYYEEEERQRGNFPDRFSGHQFPNYSSELNVNALLLGDSALYLCASSSDRGGPGELFFGEGSRLTVL.

A few counts support this clone. The chain carries TRBV6-6 and TRBJ1-3; D is undetermined. From germline, CDR1 is MNHNY and CDR2 SVGAGI (reference sequence). V lost 4 bases, J lost 0 bases, and 13 bases lay in between. The CDR3 has 16 amino acids. CDR3 region: CASSFSAVRSGNTIYF. CDR3 nucleotides: TGTGCCAGCAGTTTCTCGGCGGTTCGCTCTGGAAACACCATATATTTT.

The gene calls are TRBV19 and TRBJ1-1; 8 bases map to TRBD1. Per germline, CDR1 LNHDA and CDR2 SQIVND (reference sequence). CDR3 length: 14 residues. The junction had 8 bases not matched to a gene; V was cut back by 5 bases and J by 6 bases. CDR3 in amino acids: CASSGQGEGAEAFF. The CDR3 bases are TGTGCCAGTAGTGGACAGGGCGAGGGTGCTGAAGCTTTCTTT.

The chain has TRBV18 and TRBJ2-7, with TRBD1 matching over 12 bases. Germline assignment: CDR1 KGHSH and CDR2 LQKENI. V lost 3 bases and J lost 7; bases outside the gene matches: 10. There are 16 residues in the CDR3. CDR3 in amino acids: CASSPPWGQGAGEQYF. CDR3 bases: TGTGCCAGCTCACCCCCGTGGGGACAGGGGGCTGGGGAGCAGTACTTC.

J is TRBJ1-1 and V is TRBV4-2; a possible D gene is TRBD1 (5 bases). Trimming removed 2 bases at V and 4 bases at J, with 14 bases between. The germline V gene has CDR1 LGHNA and CDR2 YNFKEQ. CDR3 size: 15 residues. For the CDR3, the DNA is TGTGCCAGCAGCCAACCAAGGACGGGGGGCACTGAAGCTTTCTTT. Amino acids: CASSQPRTGGTEAFF.

The genes are TRBV30 and TRBJ2-7; no clear D gene. This CDR3 region has 12 residues. V dropped 0 bases and J dropped 7 bases, with 10 bases sitting between them. The germline gives CDR1 GTSNPN, CDR2 SVGIG (reference sequence). The CDR3 region has the DNA TGTGCCTGGAGTGTTGCCCTCCAGGAGCAGTACTTC. Its translation: CAWSVALQEQYF.

This clone was counted only a few times. The chain couples TRBV5-5 to TRBJ2-7, with D perhaps TRBD2 (7 bases). The V and J ends lost 1 base and 2 bases respectively, with 13 bases between them. This CDR3 spans 15 amino acids. Germline-derived CDR1 and CDR2 are SGHKS and YYEKEE (reference sequence). The CDR3 loop reads CASSLTGGRTYEQYF. DNA of the CDR3: TGTGCCAGCAGCTTGACCGGGGGGCGAACCTACGAGCAGTACTTC.

The chain combines TRBV7-2 with TRBJ2-7, with 8 nucleotides matching TRBD2. Germline CDR1 SGHTA, CDR2 FQGNSA. Trimming removed 5 bases from V and 6 bases from J; junction bases left unmatched: 9. This CDR3 has 14 residues. CDR3 in DNA: TGTGCCAGCAGCCCCAGGAGCGGGGGTGCCGAGCAGTACTTC. Its translation is CASSPRSGGAEQYF.

This chain links TRBV27 with TRBJ2-5; 7 bases are a match to TRBD2. Looked up from germline, CDR1 is MNHEY and CDR2 is SMNVEV (reference sequence). The CDR3 sequence is 15 residues long. The ends lost 2 bases at V and 9 bases at J; junction bases unmatched: 12. CDR3 DNA: TGTGCCAGCAGTTTAGGATCGGGGGGAAGAGTGGCCCAGTACTTC. It translates to CASSLGSGGRVAQYF.